This T cell receptor (beta chain) appears in the sequencing data of a study of early T cells in non-severe SARS-CoV-2 infection. Whole-study context: Sequenced material consisted of bulk RNA (from unsorted whole blood), and chains were unpaired. Findings of the study overall: The VDJdb matching leaned toward anti-spike CD8 responses and overlooked private and CD4 specificities.

In the library, individual cDNA molecules carried attached unique molecular identifiers. TCRdb re-called the 5' RACE reads with MiXCR, one entry per CDR3 protein. The profile covers some 57,000 distinct CDR3 sequences, with 10% to 15% appearing a single time and 4.5% to 6% taken by the ten largest. In regard to this clonotype: Antigen: not known.

The germline V gene encodes CDR1 SEHNR and CDR2 FQNEAQ (reference sequence). This CDR3 is built from 16 residues. V lost 5 bases to trimming and J lost 7 bases; unmatched junction nucleotides: 14. Sequencing used whole blood. This sequence originates from an adult who was a healthcare worker with PCR-confirmed SARS-CoV-2 infection or an uninfected control (not recorded which). The genes are TRBV7-9 and TRBJ2-1; 7 positions match TRBD2. The CDR3 here is CASSLRWSGIVNEQFF. The DNA of the CDR3 is TGTGCCAGCAGCCTCCGCTGGAGCGGGATTGTGAATGAGCAGTTCTTC.